This entry features one T cell receptor beta chain sequence. What antigen it recognizes has not been identified. No base quality values were provided; no much bigger clone lies one nucleotide off. Donors were healthy HIV-negative adults with no recently reported acute infections or vaccinations. Only Caucasian adults living in Nashville, Tennessee, USA were represented among the donors. CD4+ T cells were enriched by magnetic negative selection, after which naive cells were positively selected on CD45RA and the negative fraction was taken as the memory subset. Blood was collected by leukapheresis, and PBMCs were isolated by Ficoll-Histopaque density gradient centrifugation and then cryopreserved in liquid nitrogen vapor phase. Purity and quantity of every magnetically sorted T cell population were checked by analytical flow cytometry. Genomic DNA was isolated from every sorted fraction and measured by UV absorbance on a Nanodrop 2000c.

The data were taken from a study of shared clonotypes between healthy human individuals (TCRdb year 2020). Looking at the study overall: The cohort comprised a couple of women and three men aged 18 to 49 years. Leukapheresis yielded between about 0.85 and 10 billion PBMCs per donor. The study deeply sequenced blood TCR repertoires of five healthy adults to estimate repertoire size and the extent of clonotype sharing between individuals. Libraries were prepared and TCR repertoires were sequenced by different laboratories using diverse techniques, in order to increase sequencing depth and limit assay-specific biases. For each donor, CD4 naive and CD4 memory were each run on three plates, CD8 naive on two plates, and CD8 memory on one plate.

Findings and caveats that apply to the study as a whole: Sampling was restricted to blood, and TCR repertoires in tissue are likely to differ from TCR repertoires in blood. Pairwise subsampling indicated that sequencing depth was expected to affect the degree of clonotype sharing among donors. Naive subsets generally had larger estimated clonotype richness than memory subsets. Higher generation probabilities were observed for clonotypes shared by all four sorted-subset donors than for non-shared clonotypes. Incomplete sequencing was indicated by rarefaction of sorted-subset datasets, despite the large sequencing depth. Across four donors, approximately 5% of naive CD4, roughly 3.5% of naive CD8, under 2.5% of memory CD4, and roughly 0.41% of memory CD8 clonotypes were shared. Because the study included only a small number of donors, the genetic and exposure-history diversity represented was limited.

TCR CDR3 regions were amplified from genomic DNA by multiplex PCR using the deep immunoSEQ assay. Extracted genomic DNA from each cell subset was spread evenly across all wells of several immunoSEQ 96-well plates, with each plate serving as a replicate. For sorted subsets, each replicate PCR was loaded with roughly 190 ng genomic DNA, equivalent to approximately 33,000 T cell genomes. The purified libraries were quantified using a Qubit 3.0 fluorometer, sized with a Bioanalyzer 2100, and then quantified again using the KAPA Library Quantification kit. Each immunoSEQ 96-well plate was sequenced on its own single-read 150-cycle Illumina NextSeq 550 flow cell. Concerning the study's data processing: Because the immunoSEQ output held only junctional sequences and lacked quality scores, the filtering could not match the filtering applied to full-length reads. To assign V/J genes and CDR3, sequences were annotated using PyIR, a Python wrapper for IgBLAST v1.9, with IMGT germline references. Reads were filtered out if the reads had weak V/J assignments (E-value above 1e-6), no CDR3, stop codons, out-of-frame junctions, or ambiguous translated residues. A V3J clonotype was defined by an identical inferred V gene, J gene, and CDR3 amino acid sequence. The percentage overlap between two repertoires was calculated by dividing the number of shared unique clonotypes by the size of the smaller repertoire. Richness of each repertoire was evaluated using RTK rarefaction, the Chao1 estimator, and Recon v2.1 estimates of unobserved clonotypes. For all TCRbeta clonotypes obtained by the gDNA method from several donors, generation probabilities were computed with OLGA. TCRdb limited this immuneACCESS table to in-frame rearrangements with V and J called. A share of clones is missing; checked studies link under half to unresolved V genes, and the rest is unexplained. D and trimming come from the DNA, and the V and J calls and clone size come from that table. The sample data list roughly 2.6 million clones, and 90% to 95% of these were observed just once. Roughly 0.15% of the sample is held by the ten biggest clonotypes.

Trimming takes 3 bases off V and 4 bases off J; junction bases not matched to a gene: 2. Reading the germline V gene (reference sequence) gives CDR1 LNHDA and CDR2 SQIVND. The CDR3 goes from the cysteine to the phenylalanine over 13 residues. Only CDR3 DNA remains: 39 bases, in frame from the first base. The chain is encoded by TRBV19 joined to TRBJ2-5, with 7 bases aligning to TRBD2. The specimen was naive CD4+ T cells sorted from blood. The sample's cell subset or site, from its label and the paper: CD45RA+ positively selected. This receptor was identified in a young man in good health. CDR3 protein: CASSILAAETQYF. The DNA is as follows: TGTGCCAGTAGTATTCTAGCGGCAGAGACCCAGTACTTC.